This T cell receptor (beta chain) comes out of a study of cytomegalovirus exposure and HLA in healthy donors. Findings of the study overall: As a later analysis revealed, most CMV-associated TCR beta chains appeared HLA-restricted.

Worth noting for this clone: Its antigen remains unknown.

From germline, CDR1 is SNHLY and CDR2 FYNNEI. V lost 6 bases to trimming and J lost 7 bases; unmatched junction nucleotides: 11. The CDR3 extends over 16 amino acids. 60 Vbeta and 13 Jbeta primers were used in PCR. This table comes from immunoSEQ multiplex PCR, and its TCRdb copy is limited to in-frame clones, with some not included. The sample yields more than 95,000 clones, 65% to 85% seen once. This receptor was taken from a male donor in good health and CMV-seronegative. The rearrangement uses TRBV2 and TRBJ2-1, with 11 positions matching TRBD2. Sequenced sample: PBMCs. The chain's CDR3 is CASSPLTSGSINEQFF. CDR3 nucleotides: TGTGCCAGCAGCCCCTTAACTAGCGGGAGCATAAATGAGCAGTTCTTC.